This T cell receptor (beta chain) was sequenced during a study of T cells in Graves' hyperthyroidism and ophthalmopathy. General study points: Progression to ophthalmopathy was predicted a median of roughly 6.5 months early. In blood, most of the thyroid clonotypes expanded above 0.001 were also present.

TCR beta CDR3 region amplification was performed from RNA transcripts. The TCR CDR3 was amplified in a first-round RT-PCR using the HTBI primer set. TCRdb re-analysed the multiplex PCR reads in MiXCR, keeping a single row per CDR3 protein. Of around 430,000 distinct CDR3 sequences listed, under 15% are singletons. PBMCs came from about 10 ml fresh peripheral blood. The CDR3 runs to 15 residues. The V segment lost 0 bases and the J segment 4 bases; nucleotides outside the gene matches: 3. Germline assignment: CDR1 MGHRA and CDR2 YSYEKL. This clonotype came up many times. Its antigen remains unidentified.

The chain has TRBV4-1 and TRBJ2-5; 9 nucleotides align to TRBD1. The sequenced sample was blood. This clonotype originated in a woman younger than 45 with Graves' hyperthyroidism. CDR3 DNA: TGCGCCAGCAGCCAAGATGGGACAGGGCGAGAGACCCAGTACTTC. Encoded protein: CASSQDGTGRETQYF.